Presented here are 32 T cell receptor beta chains from one specimen sequenced in a study of cytomegalovirus exposure and HLA in healthy donors. Some clones are missing from TCRdb's copy, which holds only in-frame ones; the method was immunoSEQ multiplex PCR. The sample lists about 160,000 clones, roughly 96% seen once, with about 0.89% in the top ten. Sequenced input: PBMCs. All receptors come from a woman younger than 30 in good health and CMV-seronegative.

CDR3 nucleotides: TGCGCCAGCAGCTCGAGACAGGGAAGCACAGATACGCAGTATTTT. This encodes CASSSRQGSTDTQYF. The genes are TRBV5-1 and TRBJ2-3; 7 bases fit TRBD1. Germline assignment: CDR1 SGHRS and CDR2 YFSETQ. The CDR3 has 15 residues. J gave up 0 bases and V 3 bases, and 4 bases lay outside the gene matches. Full variable domain (rest looked up from reference TRBV5-1 and TRBJ2-3): KAGVTQTPRYLIKTRGQQVTLSCSPISGHRSVSWYQQTPGQGLQFLFEYFSETQRNKGNFPGRFSGRQFSNSRSEMNVSTLELGDSALYLCASSSRQGSTDTQYFGPGTRLTVL.

The rearrangement links TRBV7-9 to TRBJ2-1; 7 bases are a match to TRBD2. Germline values: CDR1 SEHNR, CDR2 FQNEAQ (reference sequence). The CDR3 is 13 residues long. Losses at the gene ends were 5 bases for V and 7 bases for J; bases not matched to a gene: 5. The CDR3, as DNA: TGTGCCAGCAGCACCTCACTAGCGAATGAGCAGTTCTTC. It encodes CASSTSLANEQFF.

The chain is built from TRBV7-2 and TRBJ2-3; 7 nucleotides line up with TRBD2. Germline-derived CDR1 and CDR2 are SGHTA and FQGNSA. V dropped 1 base and J dropped 1; count of bases not matched to a gene: 5. The CDR3 is 16 residues long. CDR3 coding DNA: TGTGCCAGCAGCTTAGGGAGCCTAGCGGGCACAGATACGCAGTATTTT. Translation gives CASSLGSLAGTDTQYF.

The chain links TRBV7-2 to TRBJ1-2; 7 positions match TRBD1. After removal of 5 bases from V and 0 bases from J, the junction contained 9 bases not matched to a gene. The CDR3 is 16 residues long. Germline CDR1 SGHTA, CDR2 FQGNSA. CDR3 amino acids: CASSLSTGMANYGYTF. The CDR3 region has the DNA TGTGCCAGCAGCCTCTCGACAGGGATGGCTAACTATGGCTACACCTTC.

This chain uses TRBV5-4 with TRBJ2-3, with TRBD2 matching over 7 bases. V was clipped by 3 bases and J by 0 bases; unmatched bases: 7. The germline V gene has CDR1 SGHNT and CDR2 YYREEE (reference sequence). This CDR3 comprises 16 residues. CDR3 sequence: CASSSSASGSTDTQYF. In nucleotides, the CDR3 is TGTGCCAGCAGCTCGTCGGCTAGCGGTAGCACAGATACGCAGTATTTT. The whole variable domain, remainder taken from reference TRBV5-4 and TRBJ2-3, is ETGVTQSPTHLIKTRGQQVTLRCSSQSGHNTVSWYQQALGQGPQFIFQYYREEENGRGNFPPRFSGLQFPNYSSELNVNALELDDSALYLCASSSSASGSTDTQYFGPGTRLTVL.

V and J are TRBV4-3 and TRBJ2-2; D gene uncertain. There are 16 residues in the CDR3. Trimming removed 2 bases from V and 6 bases from J, with 16 bases in between. Germline loops: CDR1 LGHNA, CDR2 YSLEER. In DNA, the CDR3 is TGCGCCAGCAGCCAATCCCGGGTGTTAATGGCCGGGGAGCTGTTTTTT. Its translation is CASSQSRVLMAGELFF.

J is TRBJ1-2 and V is TRBV19; possible D gene TRBD1, 6 bases. Trimming removed 4 bases at V and 0 bases at J, with 12 bases between. In germline, CDR1 is LNHDA, CDR2 SQIVND (reference sequence). CDR3 length equals 15 residues. CDR3 sequence reads: CASSSRRQANYGYTF. CDR3 in DNA: TGTGCCAGTAGTAGTCGGAGACAGGCTAACTATGGCTACACCTTC.

The V call is TRBV30, the J call TRBJ1-2; the D is unclear. The CDR3 totals 14 residues. The V end was cut by 3 bases, the J end by 3 bases, with 14 bases between. CDR1 and CDR2 from the germline V gene are GTSNPN and SVGIG (reference sequence). The CDR3 DNA sequence: TGTGCCTGGAGAATAACAGCGGCGCACTATGGCTACACCTTC. Its translation is CAWRITAAHYGYTF. The whole variable domain, remainder taken from reference TRBV30 and TRBJ1-2, is SQTIHQWPATLVQPVGSPLSLECTVEGTSNPNLYWYRQAAGRGLQLLFYSVGIGQISSEVPQNLSASRPQDRQFILSSKKLLLSDSGFYLCAWRITAAHYGYTFGSGTRLTVV.

In this sample, this clone turned up once. The chain couples TRBV27 to TRBJ1-5; D unclear. Trimming shortened V by 3 bases and J by 2 bases, and 14 bases separated the two germline ends. The CDR3 has 16 residues. Germline V gene data show CDR1 as MNHEY and CDR2 as SMNVEV (reference sequence). CDR3 in DNA: TGTGCCAGCAGTTTGTCACAGTCTACCCGCAATCAGCCCCAGCATTTT. It codes for CASSLSQSTRNQPQHF.

The chain employs TRBV6-1 and TRBJ1-1, with 8 positions matching TRBD1. The ends lost 1 base at V and 4 bases at J; junction bases unmatched: 8. CDR1 and CDR2 (germline): MNHNS, SASEGT. The CDR3 extends over 16 amino acids. The CDR3 region is CASSEEGVTGVTEAFF. In DNA, the CDR3 is TGTGCCAGCAGTGAAGAAGGGGTGACAGGGGTCACTGAAGCTTTCTTT.

This chain joins TRBV4-2 and TRBJ2-7; D is unclear. The CDR3 is made up of 14 amino acids. The V gene's germline CDR1 is LGHNA and CDR2 YNFKEQ. V was cut by 1 base and J by 3 bases, with 10 bases left in between. The CDR3 DNA reads as TGTGCCAGCAGCCAAGTTGGCACAGTCTACGAGCAGTACTTC. It specifies CASSQVGTVYEQYF.

The chain joins TRBV11-3 to TRBJ2-7, with TRBD2 as a possible D gene (6 bases). The V end was cut by 5 bases, the J end by 3 bases, with 20 bases between. The V gene's germline CDR1 is SGHNT and CDR2 YENEEA. This CDR3 has 16 residues. The CDR3 is CASSHQGGTLYYEQYF. The CDR3 DNA reads TGTGCCAGCAGCCACCAGGGCGGGACCCTTTACTACGAGCAGTACTTC.

This chain links TRBV10-1 with TRBJ1-5; 9 bases agree with TRBD1. Trimming cost V 8 bases and J 5 bases; bases outside gene matches: 7. From germline, CDR1 is WNHNN and CDR2 SYGVQD (reference sequence). CDR3 size: 14 residues. The CDR3 protein is CASGPGQGDQPQHF. DNA for the CDR3: TGCGCCAGCGGACCGGGACAGGGAGATCAGCCCCAGCATTTT.

The rearrangement links TRBV9 to TRBJ2-1; TRBD2 agrees at 15 bases. CDR3 length: 17 amino acids. Germline V gene data show CDR1 as SGDLS and CDR2 as YYNGEE. The trim removed 2 bases at V and 4 bases at J, leaving 4 bases unmatched. The CDR3 region is CASSVGGLAGGYNEQFF. In DNA, the CDR3 is TGTGCCAGCAGCGTTGGGGGACTAGCGGGGGGATACAATGAGCAGTTCTTC.

V gene TRBV18 combines with J gene TRBJ2-7; TRBD2 aligns across 8 bases. The CDR3 covers 18 residues. V lost 2 bases to trimming and J lost 0 bases; unmatched junction nucleotides: 12. CDR1 and CDR2 from the germline V gene are KGHSH and LQKENI. The CDR3 DNA reads TGTGCCAGCTCACCAGTCCCTACGGTAGCGGGAAACTCCTACGAGCAGTACTTC. Its protein product is CASSPVPTVAGNSYEQYF.

A remark on this clone: This CDR3 is also generated by other DNA sequences in the sample. The chain joins TRBV7-6 to TRBJ2-7; unclear D gene. Germline-derived CDR1 and CDR2 are SGHVS and FNYEAQ. The CDR3 totals 13 residues. Trimming removed 3 bases at V and 1 base at J, with 7 bases between. The CDR3, as DNA: TGTGCCAGCAGCTTCGGTAGTTCCTACGAGCAGTACTTC. Translating it yields CASSFGSSYEQYF.

The rearrangement joins TRBV7-6 to TRBJ2-1; the D gene is possibly TRBD2 (5 bases). The CDR3 is made up of 14 amino acids. V lost 5 bases to trimming and J lost 6 bases, with 14 bases between them. The V gene's germline CDR1 is SGHVS and CDR2 FNYEAQ. This CDR3 reads CASSPPAGLNEQFF. DNA for the CDR3: TGTGCCAGCAGCCCCCCGGCCGGACTCAATGAGCAGTTCTTC.

This chain joins TRBV6-5 and TRBJ2-1; TRBD1 matches 7 bases. Germline CDR1 is MNHEY and CDR2 is SVGAGI. This CDR3 region has 14 residues. The trim removed 6 bases at V and 1 base at J, leaving 3 bases unmatched. The CDR3: CASSRQGSYNEQFF. The CDR3 DNA is TGTGCCAGCAGCAGACAGGGTTCCTACAATGAGCAGTTCTTC.

J is TRBJ1-4 and V is TRBV2, with 8 bases identical to TRBD1. The V segment lost 4 bases and the J segment 8 bases; nucleotides outside the gene matches: 9. Germline lookup yields CDR1 SNHLY and CDR2 FYNNEI. The CDR3 covers 15 residues. The CDR3 reads CASSVGTGDGEKLFF. CDR3 DNA sequence: TGTGCCAGCAGTGTCGGGACAGGTGATGGCGAAAAACTGTTTTTT.

CDR3 sequence: CASSGNGQGESLHF. The CDR3 DNA is TGTGCCAGCAGCGGGAACGGACAGGGTGAGTCCCTCCACTTT. The chain is built from TRBV4-2 and TRBJ1-6, with 8 bases lining up with TRBD1. Germline CDR1 reads LGHNA; CDR2 reads YNFKEQ. CDR3 size: 14 residues. The junction had 11 bases not matched to a gene; V was cut back by 5 bases and J by 14 bases.

The sample holds one count of this clone. The V gene is TRBV7-3, the J gene TRBJ2-1, with 7 nucleotides matching TRBD1. V shed 2 bases and J 4 bases; nucleotides not matched to a gene: 8. CDR3 length equals 16 residues. The germline gives CDR1 SGHTA, CDR2 FQGTGA. The DNA for the CDR3 is TGTGCCAGCAGCTTACACAGCAGGGGGAGTTACAATGAGCAGTTCTTC. As protein: CASSLHSRGSYNEQFF.

The rearrangement uses TRBV7-3 and TRBJ1-1; no clear D. V was shortened by 2 bases and J by 4 bases, with 8 bases between the two germline ends. Germline V gene sequence: CDR1 SGHTA, CDR2 FQGTGA. The CDR3 spans 13 residues. CDR3 residues: CASSLGGSTEAFF. CDR3 nucleotide sequence: TGTGCCAGCAGCTTAGGAGGGTCCACTGAAGCTTTCTTT.

The J gene is TRBJ2-1, the V gene TRBV11-3; 11 nucleotides line up with TRBD2. Germline CDR1 is SGHNT and CDR2 is YENEEA. This CDR3 contains 15 residues. The ends lost 5 bases at V and 4 bases at J; junction bases unmatched: 4. The DNA for the CDR3 is TGTGCCAGCAGCCGTAGCGGGGGGGAATACAATGAGCAGTTCTTC. This gives the protein CASSRSGGEYNEQFF.

This clone was detected a few times. The DNA of the CDR3 is TGTGCCAGCAGCTTGGCTAGCGGGGGTCGGAGCGAGCAGTACTTC. Translating gives CASSLASGGRSEQYF. The J gene is TRBJ2-7, the V gene TRBV7-6, with 10 positions matching TRBD2. Trimming removed 3 bases from V and 6 bases from J; junction bases left unmatched: 8. CDR1 is SGHVS and CDR2 is FNYEAQ in the germline V gene. This CDR3 contains 15 residues. Complete variable domain (other parts from reference TRBV7-6 and TRBJ2-7): GAGVSQSPRYKVTKRGQDVALRCDPISGHVSLYWYRQALGQGPEFLTYFNYEAQQDKSGLPNDRFSAERPEGSISTLTIQRTEQRDSAMYRCASSLASGGRSEQYFGPGTRLTVT.

This chain links TRBV5-1 with TRBJ1-2, with D possibly matching TRBD1 (6 bases). Trimming cost V 0 bases and J 8 bases, with 14 bases left between them. Germline CDR1 is SGHRS and CDR2 is YFSETQ. The CDR3 contains 14 residues. The CDR3: CASSLAQGTGGYTF. The CDR3 nucleotides are TGCGCCAGCAGCTTGGCACAGGGTACCGGAGGCTACACCTTC.

V gene TRBV7-2 combines with J gene TRBJ1-6, with D possibly TRBD1 on 5 matching bases. CDR1 is SGHTA and CDR2 is FQGNSA in the germline V gene. V was pared by 2 bases and J by 11 bases, with 19 bases between. CDR3 length: 16 residues. DNA of the CDR3: TGTGCCAGCAGCTTACATATCGGCGGTGTCAGGGCACCCCTCCACTTT. Its translation is CASSLHIGGVRAPLHF.

This chain connects TRBV9 to TRBJ2-3; weak D call: TRBD1 (6 bases). Germline V CDR1 and CDR2: SGDLS, YYNGEE. CDR3 length: 14 residues. V lost 8 bases and J 3 bases, leaving 16 bases between the germline ends. The CDR3 nucleotides are TGTGCCAGAGAGAACAGGGTCGAGACAGATACGCAGTATTTT. Amino acid sequence: CARENRVETDTQYF.

The chain uses TRBV2 and TRBJ2-5; a weak D match, TRBD2 (6 bases). The V end was cut by 5 bases, the J end by 1 base, with 11 bases between. The germline CDR1 and CDR2 sequences are SNHLY and FYNNEI. CDR3 length: 14 residues. The CDR3 protein is CASSLLAFQETQYF. Written as DNA, the CDR3 is TGTGCCAGCAGTCTACTAGCATTCCAAGAGACCCAGTACTTC.

The chain joins TRBV18 to TRBJ1-1, with 8 positions matching TRBD1. V gave up 1 base and J gave up 4 bases; unmatched junction bases: 2. Germline loops: CDR1 KGHSH, CDR2 LQKENI. The CDR3 loop spans 14 amino acids. The CDR3, as DNA: TGTGCCAGCTCACCACTCGGACAGGGCACTGAAGCTTTCTTT. Protein sequence: CASSPLGQGTEAFF.

The chain employs TRBV5-4 and TRBJ1-2; 8 bases align to TRBD1. V lost 4 bases to trimming and J lost 3 bases; unmatched junction nucleotides: 11. Germline loops: CDR1 SGHNT, CDR2 YYREEE (reference sequence). The CDR3 covers 16 residues. This CDR3 is CASSATGAVLYYGYTF. CDR3 nucleotides: TGTGCCAGCAGCGCGACAGGGGCCGTCCTTTACTATGGCTACACCTTC.

The chain is built from TRBV4-1 and TRBJ1-3; D is undetermined. The germline gives CDR1 MGHRA, CDR2 YSYEKL. Trimming shortened V by 1 base and J by 0 bases, and 7 bases separated the two germline ends. This CDR3 is built from 15 residues. The CDR3 DNA follows: TGCGCCAGCAGCCAAGGAGCAGGCTCTGGAAACACCATATATTTT. It translates to CASSQGAGSGNTIYF.

The chain couples TRBV9 to TRBJ2-2; TRBD2 is a possible D gene (6 bases). V dropped 3 bases and J dropped 2 bases, with 20 bases sitting between them. Per germline, CDR1 SGDLS and CDR2 YYNGEE. The CDR3 consists of 18 residues. CDR3 DNA sequence: TGTGCCAGCAGCGAGTGGGCGGGGATCAATCTTAACACCGGGGAGCTGTTTTTT. Amino acids: CASSEWAGINLNTGELFF. Full variable domain (remainder filled in from reference TRBV9 and TRBJ2-2): DSGVTQTPKHLITATGQRVTLRCSPRSGDLSVYWYQQSLDQGLQFLIQYYNGEERAKGNILERFSAQQFPDLHSELNLSSLELGDSALYFCASSEWAGINLNTGELFFGEGSRLTVL.